Below, 22 T cell receptor beta chains from the same sample are listed, as sequenced in a study of shared clonotypes between healthy human individuals. Sequencing was performed with immunoSEQ multiplex PCR; in TCRdb, only in-frame clones are kept and a portion is missing. In the table there are more than 550,000 clones, approximately 77% of which are singletons. The sample consisted of memory CD4+ T cells sorted from blood. Subset in this sample: CD45RA-negative fraction. The receptor source for this set is a woman aged 30 to 39 in good health.

The V gene is TRBV5-6, the J gene TRBJ2-6, with D perhaps given as TRBD1 or TRBD2 (5 bases each). Trimming shortened V by 4 bases and J by 0 bases, and 11 bases separated the two germline ends. Germline V CDR1 and CDR2: SGHDT, YYEEEE. This CDR3 has 16 residues. The CDR3 here is CASSLRDLSGANVLTF. CDR3 DNA sequence: TGTGCCAGCAGCCTCCGGGACCTCTCTGGGGCCAACGTCCTGACTTTC.

This clone appeared a single time. V usage is TRBV2 and J usage is TRBJ2-7; D possibly corresponds to TRBD1 (6 bases). From germline, CDR1 is SNHLY and CDR2 FYNNEI. This CDR3 is built from 14 residues. Trimming removed 1 base at V and 4 bases at J, with 11 bases between. This CDR3 reads CASSEGGGRYEQYF. The DNA for the CDR3 is TGTGCCAGCAGTGAAGGTGGGGGCCGGTACGAGCAGTACTTC.

V usage is TRBV28 and J usage is TRBJ1-4; the D gene is possibly TRBD1 (5 bases). The germline gives CDR1 MDHEN, CDR2 SYDVKM. This CDR3 region has 14 residues. V was clipped by 5 bases and J by 5 bases, with 12 bases between them. CDR3: CASSPQGSNEKLFF. The CDR3 DNA is TGTGCCAGCAGTCCCCAGGGTTCCAATGAAAAACTGTTTTTT.

This clone was recorded a few times. Other DNA sequences in the same sample also yield this CDR3. CDR3 nucleotide sequence: TGTGCCAGCAGCCTAGCGGGGGGTTACAATGAGCAGTTCTTC. Its protein product is CASSLAGGYNEQFF. The rearrangement uses TRBV11-3 and TRBJ2-1, with 11 bases fitting TRBD2. V lost 5 bases to trimming and J lost 4 bases; unmatched junction nucleotides: 1. There are 14 residues in the CDR3. Germline V CDR1 and CDR2: SGHNT, YENEEA.

CDR3 in DNA: TGTGCCAGCAGTTCTCGACGGGACAGGGCTGCAGATACGCAGTATTTT. Amino acid sequence: CASSSRRDRAADTQYF. The rearrangement uses TRBV6-6 and TRBJ2-3; 9 bases line up with TRBD1. In germline, CDR1 is MNHNY, CDR2 SVGAGI (reference sequence). The CDR3 extends over 16 amino acids. V shed 4 bases and J 4 bases; nucleotides not matched to a gene: 9.

The rearrangement links TRBV6-5 to TRBJ2-2, with D unclear. The CDR3 spans 13 residues. V gave up 6 bases and J gave up 6 bases, with 11 bases separating them. Germline V gene sequence: CDR1 MNHEY, CDR2 SVGAGI. The CDR3 bases are TGTGCCAGCAGAGAAAGAGGTGCCGGGGAGCTGTTTTTT. Translation gives CASRERGAGELFF.

The chain has TRBV5-1 and TRBJ2-1; D call uncertain. The V and J ends lost 6 bases and 1 base respectively, with 17 bases between them. Germline CDR1 SGHRS, CDR2 YFSETQ. The CDR3 has 16 residues. The CDR3 DNA reads TGCGCCAGCATTTCCGGCCACAAACCGTCCTACAATGAGCAGTTCTTC. Protein sequence: CASISGHKPSYNEQFF.

The V call is TRBV28, the J call TRBJ2-5; TRBD2 aligns across 10 bases. Per the germline V gene, CDR1 is MDHEN and CDR2 is SYDVKM. The CDR3 loop spans 16 amino acids. V lost 8 bases to trimming and J lost 4 bases; unmatched junction nucleotides: 13. This CDR3 is CASGLPAGGPRETQYF. The CDR3 DNA reads TGTGCCAGCGGATTGCCAGCGGGAGGGCCCAGAGAGACCCAGTACTTC.

The chain carries TRBV5-8 and TRBJ2-3; no clear D gene. This CDR3 is 14 amino acids long. In germline, CDR1 is SGHTS, CDR2 YDEGEE. V dropped 4 bases and J dropped 0 bases, with 9 bases sitting between them. The CDR3 nucleotides are TGTGCCAGCAGCGGACGAATTAGCACAGATACGCAGTATTTT. This encodes CASSGRISTDTQYF.

The genes are TRBV4-2 and TRBJ2-7; either TRBD1 or TRBD2 may fit D (5 bases each). The CDR3 contains 14 residues. Germline V gives CDR1 LGHNA, CDR2 YNFKEQ. The V gene lost 3 bases and the J gene lost 1 base, with 10 bases spanning the gap. Written as DNA, the CDR3 is TGTGCCAGCAGCCAGCCCGGGACGTCCTACGAGCAGTACTTC. Translation: CASSQPGTSYEQYF.

The gene calls are TRBV7-9 and TRBJ1-1, with D unclear. The CDR3 covers 14 residues. Trimming took 4 bases from V and 1 from J, leaving 10 bases between them. From germline, CDR1 is SEHNR and CDR2 FQNEAQ (reference sequence). The CDR3 here is CASSSRTGNTEAFF. DNA for the CDR3: TGTGCCAGCAGCTCCCGGACTGGGAACACTGAAGCTTTCTTT.

J is TRBJ2-5 and V is TRBV21-1; the table's D call TRBD1 went unverified against the DNA. TRBV21-1 is described as a pseudogene. CDR3 length: 16 amino acids. CDR3 region: CASSKGAIGTGETQYF. CDR3 DNA sequence: TGTGCCAGCAGCAAAGGGGCCATCGGGACAGGTGAGACCCAGTACTTC.

The chain employs TRBV16 and TRBJ1-1; D is ambiguous. CDR3 length equals 16 residues. V lost 5 bases and J 1 base, leaving 17 bases between the germline ends. The V gene's germline CDR1 is KGHSY and CDR2 FQNENV. The CDR3 DNA sequence: TGTGCCAGCAGCACACACCTTAGGGCTACGAACACTGAAGCTTTCTTT. This sequence encodes CASSTHLRATNTEAFF. Full variable domain (remainder filled in from reference TRBV16 and TRBJ1-1): GEEVAQTPKHLVRGEGQKAKLYCAPIKGHSYVFWYQQVLKNEFKFLISFQNENVFDETGMPKERFSAKCLPNSPCSLEIQATKLEDSAVYFCASSTHLRATNTEAFFGQGTRLTVV.

The V and J genes are TRBV4-1 and TRBJ2-4; TRBD1 matches at 9 bases. This CDR3 has 17 residues. V dropped 3 bases and J dropped 2; count of bases not matched to a gene: 8. CDR1 MGHRA and CDR2 YSYEKL come from the germline V gene. This CDR3 reads CASSQQWTGASKNIQYF. The CDR3 region has the DNA TGCGCCAGCAGCCAGCAGTGGACAGGGGCATCCAAAAACATTCAGTACTTC.

This rearrangement joins TRBV6-6 to TRBJ2-7; the D gene is possibly TRBD1 (6 bases). The germline V gene has CDR1 MNHNY and CDR2 SVGAGI (reference sequence). V lost 0 bases and J lost 4, with 13 bases in between. The CDR3 is 15 amino acids. The CDR3 DNA sequence: TGTGCCAGCAGTTACTCCGGGACACCGTCTTACGAGCAGTACTTC. Translation: CASSYSGTPSYEQYF.

This clone was seen once. Here the CDR3 reads CASSPESSGDWGYTF. In DNA form, the CDR3 reads TGTGCCAGCAGCCCCGAATCGTCCGGAGACTGGGGCTACACCTTC. J is TRBJ1-2 and V is TRBV7-2, with D hard to call. The length of the CDR3 is 15 residues. Trimming took 5 bases from V and 8 from J, leaving 21 bases between them. Germline CDR1 and CDR2: SGHTA and FQGNSA.

The rearrangement uses TRBV5-1 and TRBJ2-7; 9 bases fit TRBD1. CDR1 and CDR2 from the germline V gene are SGHRS and YFSETQ. CDR3 length: 18 residues. V gave up 4 bases and J gave up 3 bases; unmatched junction bases: 17. The CDR3 loop is CASSNAGTGFPRYYEQYF. CDR3 DNA sequence: TGCGCCAGCAGCAACGCCGGGACAGGGTTCCCTCGCTACTACGAGCAGTACTTC.

The table lists this clone with a few counts. The chain links TRBV10-1 to TRBJ2-7; the match to TRBD1 covers 8 bases. CDR3 length: 14 residues. CDR1 and CDR2 (germline): WNHNN, SYGVQD (reference sequence). Trimming at V came to 4 bases and at J to 2 bases, leaving 4 bases not matched to a gene. The CDR3 sequence is CASSGTGSPYEQYF. DNA of the CDR3: TGCGCCAGCAGTGGGACAGGGTCCCCCTACGAGCAGTACTTC.

This chain connects TRBV7-9 to TRBJ1-3; TRBD1 matches 8 bases. With V trimmed by 2 bases and J by 3 bases, 12 bases remained unmatched. The CDR3 covers 18 residues. Germline V gives CDR1 SEHNR, CDR2 FQNEAQ (reference sequence). The CDR3 sequence is CASSLTLPGQEDGNTIYF. The CDR3 DNA reads as TGTGCCAGCAGCTTAACACTTCCGGGACAGGAGGATGGAAACACCATATATTTT.

This chain uses TRBV7-2 with TRBJ2-1; 7 positions match TRBD2. This CDR3 comprises 14 residues. The germline gives CDR1 SGHTA, CDR2 FQGNSA. V shed 5 bases, J shed 7 bases, and the junction held 8 bases outside the gene matches. CDR3 DNA sequence: TGTGCCAGCAGCACCCGGACTAGTTTAAATGAGCAGTTCTTC. This encodes CASSTRTSLNEQFF.

The rearrangement joins TRBV28 to TRBJ2-5; TRBD2 matches at 7 bases. After removal of 11 bases from V and 2 bases from J, the junction contained 8 bases not matched to a gene. Germline CDR1 is MDHEN and CDR2 is SYDVKM. This CDR3 contains 13 residues. The CDR3 loop reads CASLAGDQETQYF. DNA of the CDR3: TGTGCCTCCCTCGCGGGGGATCAAGAGACCCAGTACTTC.

The chain carries TRBV28 and TRBJ2-4; a weak D match, TRBD1 (5 bases). Germline-derived CDR1 and CDR2 are MDHEN and SYDVKM. The CDR3 is 12 residues long. The V end lost 4 bases, the J end lost 6 bases, and 7 bases lay between the germline ends. The CDR3 DNA reads TGTGCCAGCAGTTCCCAGGGAAACATTCAGTACTTC. Protein product: CASSSQGNIQYF.